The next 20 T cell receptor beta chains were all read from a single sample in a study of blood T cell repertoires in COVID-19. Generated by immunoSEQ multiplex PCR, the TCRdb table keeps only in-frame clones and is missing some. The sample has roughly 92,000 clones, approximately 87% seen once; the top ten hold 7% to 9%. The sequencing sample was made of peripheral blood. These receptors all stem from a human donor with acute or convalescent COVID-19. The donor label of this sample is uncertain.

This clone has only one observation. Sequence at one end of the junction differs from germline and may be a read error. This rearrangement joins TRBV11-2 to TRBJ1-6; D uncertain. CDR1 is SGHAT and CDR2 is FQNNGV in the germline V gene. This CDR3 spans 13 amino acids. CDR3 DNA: TGTGCCAGCAGCCAACTCTATAGTTCACCCCTCCACTTT. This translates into CASSQLYSSPLHF.

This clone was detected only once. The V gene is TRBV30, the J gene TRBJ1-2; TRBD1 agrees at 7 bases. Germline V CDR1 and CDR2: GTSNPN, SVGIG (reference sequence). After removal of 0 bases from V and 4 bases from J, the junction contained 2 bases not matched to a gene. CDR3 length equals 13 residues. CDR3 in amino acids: CAWSVGTVYGYTF. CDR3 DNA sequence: TGTGCCTGGAGTGTAGGGACAGTCTATGGCTACACCTTC.

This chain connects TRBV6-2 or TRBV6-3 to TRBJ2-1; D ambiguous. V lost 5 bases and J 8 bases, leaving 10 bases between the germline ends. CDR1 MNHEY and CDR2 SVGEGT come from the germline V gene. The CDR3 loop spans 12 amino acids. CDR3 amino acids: CASSDLRDEQFF. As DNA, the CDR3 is TGTGCCAGCAGTGACTTACGGGATGAGCAGTTCTTC.

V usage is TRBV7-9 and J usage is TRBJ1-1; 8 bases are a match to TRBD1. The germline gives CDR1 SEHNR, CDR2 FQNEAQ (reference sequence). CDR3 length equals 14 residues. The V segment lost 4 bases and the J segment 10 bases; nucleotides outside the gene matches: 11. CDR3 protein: CASSSGTGSLRAFF. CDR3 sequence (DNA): TGTGCCAGCAGCTCAGGGACAGGATCCCTGAGAGCTTTCTTT.

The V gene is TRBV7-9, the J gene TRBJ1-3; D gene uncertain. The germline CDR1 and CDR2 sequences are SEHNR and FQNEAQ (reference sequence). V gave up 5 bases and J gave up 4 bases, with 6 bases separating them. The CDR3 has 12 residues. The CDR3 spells CASSLQGNTIYF. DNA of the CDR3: TGTGCCAGCAGCCTCCAGGGAAACACCATATATTTT.

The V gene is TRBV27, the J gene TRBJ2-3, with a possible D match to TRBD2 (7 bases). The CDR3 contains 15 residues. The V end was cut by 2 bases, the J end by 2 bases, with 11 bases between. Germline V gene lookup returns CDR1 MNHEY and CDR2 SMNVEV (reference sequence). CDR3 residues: CASSLKGGITDTQYF. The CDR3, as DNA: TGTGCCAGCAGTTTAAAGGGGGGGATCACAGATACGCAGTATTTT.

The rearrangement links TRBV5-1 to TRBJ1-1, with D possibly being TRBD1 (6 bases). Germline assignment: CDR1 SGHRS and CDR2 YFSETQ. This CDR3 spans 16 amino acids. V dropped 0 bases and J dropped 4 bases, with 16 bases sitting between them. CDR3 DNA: TGCGCCAGCAGCTTGGCGGCAGGGGCAGGGTCCACTGAAGCTTTCTTT. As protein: CASSLAAGAGSTEAFF.

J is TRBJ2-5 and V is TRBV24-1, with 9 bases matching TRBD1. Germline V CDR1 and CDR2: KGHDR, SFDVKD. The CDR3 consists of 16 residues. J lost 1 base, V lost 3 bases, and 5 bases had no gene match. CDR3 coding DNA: TGTGCCACCAGTGATATACAGACAGGGGGCCAAGAGACCCAGTACTTC. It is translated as CATSDIQTGGQETQYF.

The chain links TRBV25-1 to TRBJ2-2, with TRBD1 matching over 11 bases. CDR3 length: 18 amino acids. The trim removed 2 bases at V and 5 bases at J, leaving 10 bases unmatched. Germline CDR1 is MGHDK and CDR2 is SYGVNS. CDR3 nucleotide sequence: TGTGCCAGCAGTGAAGGGGCGGCGGGACAGGGGGGAACCGGGGAGCTGTTTTTT. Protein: CASSEGAAGQGGTGELFF.

The CDR3 protein is CASSPLPGTLLNEQYF. DNA of the CDR3: TGTGCCAGCAGCCCCCTCCCCGGGACACTTCTTAACGAGCAGTACTTC. This rearrangement joins TRBV7-3 to TRBJ2-7, with D maybe TRBD1 (6 bases). V lost 5 bases to trimming and J lost 5 bases, with 22 bases between them. Germline V CDR1 and CDR2: SGHTA, FQGTGA. CDR3 length: 16 amino acids. The full variable domain, in which reference TRBV7-3 and TRBJ2-7 provide the parts outside the CDR3, is GAGVSQTPSNKVTEKGKYVELRCDPISGHTALYWYRQSLGQGPEFLIYFQGTGAADDSGLPNDRFFAVRPEGSVSTLKIQRTERGDSAVYLCASSPLPGTLLNEQYFGPGTRLTVT.

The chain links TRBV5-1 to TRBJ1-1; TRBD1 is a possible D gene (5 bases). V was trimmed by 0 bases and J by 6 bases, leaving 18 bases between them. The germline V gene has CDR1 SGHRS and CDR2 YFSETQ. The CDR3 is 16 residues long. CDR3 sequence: CASSLVVDSLFAEAFF. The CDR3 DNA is TGCGCCAGCAGCTTGGTGGTTGACAGTCTTTTCGCTGAAGCTTTCTTT.

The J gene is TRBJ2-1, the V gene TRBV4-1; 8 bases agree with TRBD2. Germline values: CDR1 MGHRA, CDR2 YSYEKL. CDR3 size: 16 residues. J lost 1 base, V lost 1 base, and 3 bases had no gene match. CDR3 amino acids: CASSQAGTRSYNEQFF. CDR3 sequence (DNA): TGCGCCAGCAGCCAAGCCGGGACTAGGTCCTACAATGAGCAGTTCTTC.

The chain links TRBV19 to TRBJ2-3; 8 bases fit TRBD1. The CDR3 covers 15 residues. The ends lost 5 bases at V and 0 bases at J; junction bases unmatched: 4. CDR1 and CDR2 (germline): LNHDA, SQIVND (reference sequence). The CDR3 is CASSQDRDSTDTQYF. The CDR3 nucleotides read TGTGCCAGTAGTCAGGACAGGGATAGCACAGATACGCAGTATTTT.

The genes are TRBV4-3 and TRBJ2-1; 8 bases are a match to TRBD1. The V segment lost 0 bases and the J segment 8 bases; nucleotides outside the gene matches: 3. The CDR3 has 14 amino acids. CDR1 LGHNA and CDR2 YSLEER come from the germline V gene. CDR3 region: CASSQDTDRDEQFF. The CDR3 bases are TGCGCCAGCAGCCAAGATACGGACAGGGATGAGCAGTTCTTC.

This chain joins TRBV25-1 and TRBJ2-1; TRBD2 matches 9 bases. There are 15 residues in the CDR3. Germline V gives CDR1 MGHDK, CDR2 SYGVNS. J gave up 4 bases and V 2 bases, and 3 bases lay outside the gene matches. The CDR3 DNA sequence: TGTGCCAGCAGTGAACCGAGCGGGGGGTACAATGAGCAGTTCTTC. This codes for CASSEPSGGYNEQFF.

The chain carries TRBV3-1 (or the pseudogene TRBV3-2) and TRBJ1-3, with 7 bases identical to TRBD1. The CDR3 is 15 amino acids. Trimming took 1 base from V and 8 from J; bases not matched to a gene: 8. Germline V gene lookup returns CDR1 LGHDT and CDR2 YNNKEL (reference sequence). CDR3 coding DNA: TGTGCCAGCAGCCAAGTGAACAGGGGTAGCTACACCATATATTTT. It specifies CASSQVNRGSYTIYF.

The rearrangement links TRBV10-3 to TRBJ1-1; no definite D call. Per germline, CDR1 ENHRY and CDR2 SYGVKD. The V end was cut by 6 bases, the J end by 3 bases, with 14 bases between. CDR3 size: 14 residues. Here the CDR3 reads CAISSTVRYTEAFF. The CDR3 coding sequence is TGTGCCATCAGCTCGACGGTGCGGTACACTGAAGCTTTCTTT.

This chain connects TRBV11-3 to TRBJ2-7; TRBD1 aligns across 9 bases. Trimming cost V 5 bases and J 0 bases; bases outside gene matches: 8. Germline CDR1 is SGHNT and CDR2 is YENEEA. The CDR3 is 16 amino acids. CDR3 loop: CASSPWTGALSYEQYF. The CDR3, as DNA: TGTGCCAGCAGCCCCTGGACAGGGGCCCTCTCCTACGAGCAGTACTTC.

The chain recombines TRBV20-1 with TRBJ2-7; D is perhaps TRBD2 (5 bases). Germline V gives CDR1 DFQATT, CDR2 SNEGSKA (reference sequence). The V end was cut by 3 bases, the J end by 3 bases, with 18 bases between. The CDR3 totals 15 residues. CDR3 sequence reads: CSASTPAGGVYEQYF. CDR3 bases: TGCAGTGCTAGTACCCCGGCAGGAGGAGTCTACGAGCAGTACTTC.

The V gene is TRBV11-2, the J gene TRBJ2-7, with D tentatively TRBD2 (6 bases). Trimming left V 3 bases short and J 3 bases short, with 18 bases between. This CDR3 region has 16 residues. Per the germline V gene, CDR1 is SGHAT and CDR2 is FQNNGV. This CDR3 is CASSLNSRDSYYEQYF. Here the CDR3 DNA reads TGTGCCAGCAGCTTGAATAGCCGGGACTCTTACTACGAGCAGTACTTC. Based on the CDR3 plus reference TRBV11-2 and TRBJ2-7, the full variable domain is EAGVAQSPRYKIIEKRQSVAFWCNPISGHATLYWYQQILGQGPKLLIQFQNNGVVDDSQLPKDRFSAERLKGVDSTLKIQPAKLEDSAVYLCASSLNSRDSYYEQYFGPGTRLTVT.